What follows describes a single T cell receptor beta chain. Its antigen remains unidentified. Measured with immunoSEQ multiplex PCR; TCRdb has only the in-frame clones, and not every one. Of 45,000 to 60,000 clones in the sample, about four fifths were seen once. The length of the CDR3 is 14 residues. V lost 1 base and J 9 bases, leaving 10 bases between the germline ends. The germline gives CDR1 SEHNR, CDR2 FQNEAQ (reference sequence). This sample was taken from a study of T cells in localized non-small cell lung cancer. Whole-study results and caveats: Longer overall survival was associated with a higher density of T cells in the blood.

The origin of this receptor is a female donor over 55 with stage II squamous cell lung carcinoma. This sequence joins TRBV7-9 and TRBJ1-6; possibly TRBD1 for D (5 bases). Sequenced material: peripheral blood, taken before any cancer treatment. The CDR3 nucleotides read TGTGCCAGCAGCTTAGGGCAGGGAAGTTCACCCCTCCACTTT. It codes for CASSLGQGSSPLHF.